This T cell receptor beta chain was recorded in a study of Graves' ophthalmopathy and Graves' hyperthyroidism. About the research overall: Peripheral blood was obtained at first diagnosis, ahead of any treatment.

Diagnosis used clinical symptoms, serum thyroxine, TRAb, thyroid ultrasound and orbital computed tomography. Germline CDR1 is SGHRS and CDR2 is YFSETQ. V lost 0 bases to trimming and J lost 3 bases, with 10 bases between them. The length of the CDR3 is 15 residues. Concerning this clonotype: Its target is unknown.

Scientists amplified the TCR beta CDR3 regions from RNA transcripts. HTBI primers primed a first-round RT-PCR, and a second-round multiplex PCR followed. One entry per CDR3 protein, called by TCRdb with MiXCR from the multiplex PCR reads. This sample yields approximately 160,000 distinct CDR3 sequences, of which around 40% are seen a single time; around 8.9% belongs to the top ten. Findings and caveats of the study: Most expanded clonotypes from thyroid (those above 0.001 frequency) were also found in blood.

The chain links TRBV5-1 to TRBJ1-5, with unresolved D. Sequenced sample: peripheral blood. This clonotype was sampled from a man between 25 and 39 years old with Graves' ophthalmopathy. CDR3 coding DNA: TGCGCCAGCAGCTTGGATTCAGGTGTCAATCAGCCCCAGCATTTT. Its protein product is CASSLDSGVNQPQHF.